This TCR beta chain emerged from a study of T cell repertoires in cytomegalovirus infection. On this clonotype itself: The antigen remains unidentified.

TCRdb passed the reads through MiXCR, listing each CDR3 protein once. The sample consists of roughly 730,000 distinct CDR3 sequences, roughly 33% of them appearing once. This CDR3 region has 12 residues. With 5 bases removed from V and 5 bases from J, the gap between germline ends came to 13 bases. The germline V gene encodes CDR1 DFQATT and CDR2 SNEGSKA (reference sequence). Sequences were derived from cultured PBMCs, sampled from culture after CMV antigen stimulation. This sequence joins TRBV20-1 and TRBJ2-7; tentatively, D is TRBD2 (7 bases). This receptor was taken from a human donor in good health (CMV status not recorded). Some clones in this sample may be carry-over from other donors' samples. In DNA form, the CDR3 reads TGCAGTGCTCGGTTCGGGGGGCACGAGCAGTACTTC. Its protein product is CSARFGGHEQYF.